The subject of this entry is one T cell receptor beta chain. Its antigen is not identified. The sample belongs to a study of a mutant IDH1 vaccine in newly diagnosed glioma. Study-wide background: Commencement of vaccination occurred 4-6 weeks following radiotherapy alone, or concurrently with temozolomide cycles. General study findings and limits: Seemingly, pseudoprogression had no relation to changes in the top peripheral T cell clonotypes.

This table comes from immunoSEQ multiplex PCR, and its TCRdb copy is limited to in-frame clones, with some not included. Of 30,000 to 40,000 clones listed, around 80% are singletons. Time point given: week 35, safety follow-up. The study gave 300 ug of mutant IDH1 20-mer peptide per vaccine dose, with topical imiquimod. V shed 4 bases and J shed 6 bases, with 7 bases lying between them. This CDR3 has 12 amino acids. Germline CDR1 LGHNA, CDR2 YNFKEQ. The sequence was collected from a man aged 40-50 years with glioma. Some clones in this sample may be carry-over from other donors' samples. The sequencing used PBMCs, collected from a glioma patient whose treatment included an IDH1 peptide vaccine. This chain uses TRBV4-2 with TRBJ2-4, with a possible D match to TRBD1 (6 bases). The CDR3 region is CASSPDRNIQYF. CDR3 bases: TGTGCCAGCAGCCCGGACAGAAACATTCAGTACTTC.